Listed below are T cell receptor beta chains from one sample, sequenced in a study of OX40 agonist ivuxolimab in advanced cancers. Generated by immunoSEQ multiplex PCR, the TCRdb table keeps only in-frame clones and is missing some. The table lists around 77,000 clones, roughly 86% of them singletons. The specimen was CD4+ or CD8+ T cells sorted from blood, collected in a trial of the OX40 agonist ivuxolimab. The receptors come from an adult with an advanced solid tumor such as melanoma, head and neck, liver or kidney cancer. The conserved cysteine and the conserved F or W are not part of the CDR3 here.

J gene,V gene,CDR3 protein
TRBJ1-1,TRBV6-5,ASSPIRGETEAF
TRBJ1-6,TRBV10-3,AIRTAYNSPLH
TRBJ2-5,TRBV5-1,ASSRGDYPTQETQY
TRBJ1-2,TRBV4-2,ASSQGTGDGYT
TRBJ2-3,TRBV6-6,ASSYFSGRTDTQY
TRBJ2-5,TRBV25-1,ASSDRQSGYQETQY
TRBJ1-1,TRBV27,ASSLQGGSNPFMNTEAF
TRBJ2-1,TRBV5-4,ASSGVEGEQF
TRBJ1-2,TRBV21-1,ARGSRAENGYT
TRBJ1-2,TRBV5-4,ASSLKQGAGGYT
TRBJ1-4,TRBV18,ASSPPGQGGEKLF
TRBJ1-5,TRBV2,ASRLNQPQH
TRBJ2-7,TRBV27,ASSFGDWTGTRSEQY
TRBJ2-3,TRBV7-2,ASSWSGSADTQY
TRBJ2-3,TRBV6-1,ASSEALTDTQY
TRBJ1-2,TRBV7-2,ASSLLTGDGGYT
TRBJ2-1,TRBV10-3,AISDGGGTYNEQF
TRBJ2-7,TRBV27,ASSLGSKQY
TRBJ1-2,TRBV5-1,ASSLKADYNYGYT
TRBJ1-5,TRBV6-1,ASSRQGYNQPQH
TRBJ2-5,TRBV6-6,ASSYSQGQETQY
TRBJ1-2,TRBV5-1,ASSQGTAAYRYT
TRBJ1-5,TRBV6-1,ASSEYRDQPQH
TRBJ1-4,TRBV4-1,ASSPLHRGPSTNEKLF
TRBJ1-2,TRBV9,ASSVRQARDYGYT
TRBJ2-1,TRBV19,ASSKRYEQF
TRBJ1-1,TRBV7-2,ASRYTGTGAAEAF
TRBJ2-1,TRBV15,ATSRDHTRRGPRDEQF
TRBJ2-3,TRBV14,ASSLAGTDTQY
TRBJ1-2,TRBV15,ATSRDRRGGLLGYT
TRBJ2-7,TRBV28,ASRDRGRPYEQY
TRBJ2-7,TRBV5-6,ASSLFGTGEFYEQY
TRBJ2-1,TRBV13,ASSLPSYYYNEQF
TRBJ1-2,TRBV6-5,ASRADRVGGYT
TRBJ2-1,TRBV12-5,AVTPRYNEQF
TRBJ1-4,TRBV30,AWTGSSNEKLF
TRBJ2-7,TRBV7-2,ASSSIGGPYEQY
TRBJ2-2,TRBV7-9,ASSSTGDAGELF
TRBJ1-6,TRBV7-2,ASSSRGRENSPLH
TRBJ2-7,TRBV20-1,SARGVY
TRBJ1-2,TRBV14,ASSQAWGWSGYT
TRBJ1-2,TRBV19,ASSITGSKNGYT
TRBJ1-5,TRBV19,ASSIEYLSLSNQPQH
TRBJ2-7,TRBV5-1,ASSLAPASGRFEQY
TRBJ1-5,TRBV10-2,ASQGYSNQPQH
TRBJ2-3,TRBV28,ASSVPGLGDTQY
TRBJ1-2,TRBV19,VLFNRDYGYT
TRBJ1-3,TRBV4-2,ASSHRQGARSTIY